This note documents a single T cell receptor beta chain sequence. The antigen is unknown. Germline V CDR1 and CDR2: MGHRA, YSYEKL. V shed 0 bases and J 6 bases; nucleotides not matched to a gene: 4. CDR3 length: 15 amino acids. The data were obtained in a study of T-cell memory formation after mild COVID-19. TCRdb reprocessed the 5' RACE reads via MiXCR and lists one record per CDR3 protein. The sample contains approximately 490,000 distinct CDR3 sequences, about a fifth of which appear only once. Study observations and caveats: The study found contracting CD4+ clones mainly in CM and EM and contracting CD8+ clones in EMRA.

The chain recombines TRBV4-1 with TRBJ2-7; 11 nucleotides match TRBD1. This receptor was obtained from an adult woman who had mild COVID-19 (a few samples of this study predate the infection). Cell type and time point are not known. The sample consisted of PBMCs or a T cell subset sorted from them (not recorded which). CDR3 bases: TGCGCCAGCAGCCAAGAGGACAGGGGGCCCTCCGAGCAGTACTTC. It codes for CASSQEDRGPSEQYF.